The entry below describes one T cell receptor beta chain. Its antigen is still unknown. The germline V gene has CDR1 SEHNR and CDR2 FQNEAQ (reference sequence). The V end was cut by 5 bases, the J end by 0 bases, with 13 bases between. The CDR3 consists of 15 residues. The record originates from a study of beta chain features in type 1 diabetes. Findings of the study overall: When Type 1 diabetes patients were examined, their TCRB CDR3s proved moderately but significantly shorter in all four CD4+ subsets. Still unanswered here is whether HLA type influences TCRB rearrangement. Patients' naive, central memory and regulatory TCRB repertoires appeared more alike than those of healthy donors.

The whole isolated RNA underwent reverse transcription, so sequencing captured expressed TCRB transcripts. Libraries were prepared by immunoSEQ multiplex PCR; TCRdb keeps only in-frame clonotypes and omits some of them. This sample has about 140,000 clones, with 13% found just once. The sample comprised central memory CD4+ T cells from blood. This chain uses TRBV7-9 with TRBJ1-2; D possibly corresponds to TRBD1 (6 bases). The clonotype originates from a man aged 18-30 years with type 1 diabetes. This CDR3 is CASSQTGRSNYGYTF. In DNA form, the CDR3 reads TGTGCCAGCAGCCAGACAGGCCGGTCTAACTATGGCTACACCTTC.